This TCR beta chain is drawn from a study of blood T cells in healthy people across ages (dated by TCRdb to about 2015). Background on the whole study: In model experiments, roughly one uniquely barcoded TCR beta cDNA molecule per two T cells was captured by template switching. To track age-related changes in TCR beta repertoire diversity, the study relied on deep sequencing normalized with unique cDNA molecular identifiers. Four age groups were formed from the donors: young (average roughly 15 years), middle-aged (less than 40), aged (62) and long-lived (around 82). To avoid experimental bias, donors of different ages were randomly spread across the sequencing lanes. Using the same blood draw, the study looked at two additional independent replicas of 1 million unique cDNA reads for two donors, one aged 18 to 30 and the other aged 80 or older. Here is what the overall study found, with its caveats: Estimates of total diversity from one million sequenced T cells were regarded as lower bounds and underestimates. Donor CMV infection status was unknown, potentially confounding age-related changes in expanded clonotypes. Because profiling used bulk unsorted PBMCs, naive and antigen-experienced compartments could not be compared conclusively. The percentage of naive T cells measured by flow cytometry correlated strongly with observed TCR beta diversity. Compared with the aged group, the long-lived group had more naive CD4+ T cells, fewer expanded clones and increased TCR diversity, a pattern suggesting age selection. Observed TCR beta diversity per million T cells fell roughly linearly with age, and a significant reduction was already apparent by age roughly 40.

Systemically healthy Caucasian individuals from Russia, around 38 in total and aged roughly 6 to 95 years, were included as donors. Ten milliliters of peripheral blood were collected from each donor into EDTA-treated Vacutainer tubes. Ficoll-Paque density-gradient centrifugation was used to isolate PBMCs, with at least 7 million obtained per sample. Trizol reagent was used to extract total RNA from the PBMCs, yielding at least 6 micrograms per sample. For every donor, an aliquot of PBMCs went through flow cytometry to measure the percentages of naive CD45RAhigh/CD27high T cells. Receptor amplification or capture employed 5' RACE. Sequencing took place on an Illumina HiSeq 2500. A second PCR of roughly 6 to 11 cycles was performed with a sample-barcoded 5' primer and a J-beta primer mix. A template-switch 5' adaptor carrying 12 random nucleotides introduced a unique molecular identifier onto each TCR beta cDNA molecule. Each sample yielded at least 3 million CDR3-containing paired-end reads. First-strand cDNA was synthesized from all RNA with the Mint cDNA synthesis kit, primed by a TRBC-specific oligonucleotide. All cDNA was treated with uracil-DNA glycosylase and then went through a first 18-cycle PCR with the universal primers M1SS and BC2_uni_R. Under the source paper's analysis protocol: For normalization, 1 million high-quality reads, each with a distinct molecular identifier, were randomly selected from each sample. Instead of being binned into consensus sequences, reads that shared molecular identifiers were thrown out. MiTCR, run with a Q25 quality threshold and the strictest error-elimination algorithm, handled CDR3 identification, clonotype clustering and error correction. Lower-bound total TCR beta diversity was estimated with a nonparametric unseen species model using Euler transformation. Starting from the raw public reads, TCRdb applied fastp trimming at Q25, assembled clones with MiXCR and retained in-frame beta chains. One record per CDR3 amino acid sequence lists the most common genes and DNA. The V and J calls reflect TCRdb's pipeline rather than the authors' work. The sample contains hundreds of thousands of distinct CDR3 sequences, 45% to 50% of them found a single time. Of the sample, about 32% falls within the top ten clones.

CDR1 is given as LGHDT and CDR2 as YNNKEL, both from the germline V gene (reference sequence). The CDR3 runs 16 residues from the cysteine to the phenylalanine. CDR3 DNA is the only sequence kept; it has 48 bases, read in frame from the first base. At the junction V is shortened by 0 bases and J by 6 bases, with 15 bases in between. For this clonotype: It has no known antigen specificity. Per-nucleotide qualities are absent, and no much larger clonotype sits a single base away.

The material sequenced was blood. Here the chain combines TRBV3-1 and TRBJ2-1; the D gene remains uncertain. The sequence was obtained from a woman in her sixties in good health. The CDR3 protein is CASSQDYVARTNEQFF. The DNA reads TGTGCCAGCAGCCAAGATTATGTGGCCCGGACCAATGAGCAGTTCTTC.